This TCR beta chain was sequenced in a study of spatial heterogeneity in lung cancer (dated by TCRdb to between 2018 and 2021). In terms of the full investigation: More beta-chain than alpha-chain transcripts were consistently detected, likely reflecting higher beta-chain transcript abundance. At surgery, both alpha and beta chains were TCR-sequenced in about 200 tumor regions, 63 to 65 matched nontumor lung samples and 56 PBMC samples. In non-small cell lung cancer, the study made a quantitative comparison of TCR alpha and beta repertoires among multiple tumor regions, matched nontumor lung and blood. Nonsynonymous mutation counts, determined by whole-exome sequencing of tumor tissue, were related to features of the TCR repertoire. In tumor regions, TCR transcript counts showed a strong correlation with a T cell transcriptional module score from matched bulk RNA-seq. In the raw uncorrected reads, each unique combination of TCR and UMI appeared more than ten times on average. Study-wide findings and limitations: TCR-seq was estimated to cover only roughly 7% of tumor T cells for alpha chains and roughly 12% for beta chains. The tumor nonsynonymous mutation count correlated with the number of expanded alpha and beta TCRs within the tumor. Confirming at a functional level the hypothesis that regional TCRs recognize regional mutations was considered to require additional single-cell paired TCR alpha and beta sequencing. The count of ubiquitous expanded TCRs correlated with the count of ubiquitous nonsynonymous mutations, and the count of regional expanded TCRs correlated with the count of regional nonsynonymous mutations.

The time point label for this specimen denotes: sample taken at primary tumor resection. The donors were 60 to 80 patients from the lung TRACERx cohort who had early-stage, untreated non-small cell lung cancer. Whole RNA extracted from tumor and nontumor lung tissue, or from cryopreserved PBMC samples, was used for TCR sequencing without cell sorting. Only patients for whom sufficient RNA was available from at least two tumor regions were selected for TCR sequencing. Before being selected, tumor and adjacent nontumor lung specimens were reviewed by a lung pathologist. Library construction relied on 5' RACE. Sequencing instrument: NextSeq 500. In the TCR library protocol, a unique molecular identifier was attached to each TCR cDNA molecule so that PCR and sequencing errors could be corrected. In the authors' own workflow: TCR identification, UMI-based error correction and CDR3 extraction were performed with Decombinator tools. Expanded TCRs were defined as those above a frequency of 2 per 1,000, corresponding to the top 1% of the tumor frequency distribution. Expanded tumor TCRs statistically deemed absent (corrected P<0.05) from at least one tumor region were classed as regional, and all other expanded tumor TCRs were classed as ubiquitous. Renyi diversity was calculated using the R vegan package after each repertoire was subsampled 100 times to 5,000 TCRs. To build CDR3 similarity networks, amino acid triplet string-kernel similarity was used, and CDR3s were connected when their pairwise similarity was above 0.82. TCRdb reran the public reads through fastp at Q25 and MiXCR, keeping productive beta chains. Each CDR3 protein gets just one entry, which takes the most common genes and DNA from the rows behind it. TCRdb's processing, not the study's, gives the V and J calls here. The table for this sample lists about 9,600 distinct CDR3 sequences; roughly 8% of them were counted only once. The biggest ten clones account for 19% of the sample.

Sequences SGHTA (CDR1) and FQGTGA (CDR2) are obtained from the germline V gene. From V the trimming removes 5 bases and from J it removes 7 bases, while the gene matches leave 4 bases of the junction unaccounted for. From the cysteine through the phenylalanine, the CDR3 covers 14 amino acids. Kept here is only the CDR3 DNA, which spans 42 bases and is read in frame from base 1. Concerning this clonotype itself: Its antigen is still unknown. Base qualities are not provided; no much larger clone lies one nucleotide away.

The sequence links TRBV7-3 to TRBJ2-2, and 10 bases in between align with TRBD2. The sequence was obtained from a male donor with early-stage non-small cell lung cancer. This specimen was lung tumor tissue, taken at surgery. This receptor has the CDR3 CASSGTSVGGELFF. The DNA sequence is given as TGTGCCAGCAGCGGGACTAGCGTTGGCGGGGAGCTGTTTTTT.